This T cell receptor (beta chain) derives from a study of blood T cell repertoires in COVID-19. Measured with immunoSEQ multiplex PCR; TCRdb has only the in-frame clones, and not every one. The sample consists of 120,000 or so clones, approximately 81% of them appearing once. This CDR3 comprises 13 residues. CDR1 is SGHNT and CDR2 is YYREEE in the germline V gene (reference sequence). Trimming pared 2 bases from V and 6 bases from J, leaving 12 bases between. The sequenced material came from peripheral blood. The rearrangement links TRBV5-4 to TRBJ2-7; a weak D match, TRBD2 (6 bases). The clonotype originates from a woman under 40 who had recovered from COVID-19. This CDR3 is CASSFFGTAEQYF. The CDR3, as DNA: TGTGCCAGCAGCTTCTTCGGGACTGCCGAGCAGTACTTC.